These 9 T cell receptor beta chains were sequenced from one sample in a study of blood T cell repertoires in COVID-19. The method was immunoSEQ multiplex PCR; TCRdb's version includes in-frame clones alone and lacks a portion of them. The sample holds 55,000 to 80,000 clones, approximately 82% seen once. Sequences were obtained from peripheral blood. Receptors were obtained from a man older than 75 with active COVID-19.

The chain carries TRBV5-5 and TRBJ1-4; D is ambiguous. The germline V gene has CDR1 SGHKS and CDR2 YYEKEE (reference sequence). Trimming shortened V by 4 bases and J by 8 bases, and 12 bases separated the two germline ends. This CDR3 is built from 13 residues. CDR3 sequence: CASSLLLGEKLFF. CDR3 coding DNA: TGTGCCAGCAGCCTCCTACTGGGCGAAAAACTGTTTTTT.

This clone occurred a few times. V is TRBV28 and J is TRBJ2-7; TRBD2 might be the D (5 bases). Germline CDR1 reads MDHEN; CDR2 reads SYDVKM. CDR3 length equals 12 residues. V gave up 6 bases and J gave up 9 bases, with 15 bases separating them. In DNA, the CDR3 is TGTGCCAGCAGAGACTACGTCGGGGTGCAGTACTTC. Its protein is CASRDYVGVQYF.

The V call is TRBV10-3, the J call TRBJ1-1; tentatively, D is TRBD1 (6 bases). The CDR3 has 12 amino acids. CDR1 ENHRY and CDR2 SYGVKD come from the germline V gene. The CDR3 DNA is TGTGCGTCCCGAGGGGGAAGCACTGAAGCTTTCTTT. Translated, it gives CASRGGSTEAFF.

For the CDR3, the DNA is TGTGCCAGCCCCCGAGAGGTGAACACTGAAGCTTTCTTT. Amino acid sequence: CASPREVNTEAFF. The chain carries TRBV6-5 and TRBJ1-1; no clear D. Trimming removed 8 bases from V and 0 bases from J, with 10 bases in between. Looked up from germline, CDR1 is MNHEY and CDR2 is SVGAGI. The CDR3 has 13 residues.

This clone was counted a single time. The chain links TRBV27 to TRBJ2-3, with D perhaps TRBD2 (7 bases). Per germline, CDR1 MNHEY and CDR2 SMNVEV (reference sequence). V was trimmed by 5 bases and J by 8 bases, leaving 23 bases between them. This CDR3 contains 16 residues. The CDR3 is CASSTPGGGSRGTQYF. CDR3 DNA sequence: TGTGCCAGCAGTACCCCTGGCGGGGGCTCGAGGGGTACGCAGTATTTT.

The rearrangement joins TRBV7-2 to TRBJ1-3; the D is unclear. Trimming removed 3 bases from V and 4 bases from J, with 7 bases in between. Germline lookup yields CDR1 SGHTA and CDR2 FQGNSA. The CDR3 is made up of 13 amino acids. CDR3 sequence reads: CASSLVEGNTIYF. The CDR3 coding sequence is TGTGCCAGCAGCTTGGTCGAGGGAAACACCATATATTTT.

This chain uses TRBV4-2 with TRBJ1-6, with TRBD1 identical over 7 bases. There are 15 residues in the CDR3. Germline-derived CDR1 and CDR2 are LGHNA and YNFKEQ. Trimming at V came to 2 bases and at J to 10 bases, leaving 8 bases not matched to a gene. CDR3 protein: CASSQPDRVHSPLHF. The CDR3 nucleotides read TGTGCCAGCAGCCAACCCGACAGGGTACACTCACCCCTCCACTTT.

The chain combines TRBV5-5 with TRBJ2-7, with D unresolved. Trimming removed 4 bases from V and 3 bases from J, with 8 bases in between. This CDR3 is built from 12 residues. Germline-derived CDR1 and CDR2 are SGHKS and YYEKEE (reference sequence). The CDR3 DNA follows: TGTGCCAGCAGCCGTGACATCTACGAGCAGTACTTC. Amino acid sequence: CASSRDIYEQYF.

This chain links TRBV10-3 with TRBJ2-2, with 9 bases that match TRBD1. In germline, CDR1 is ENHRY, CDR2 SYGVKD. The V gene end was trimmed by 4 bases and the J gene end by 7 bases; junction bases not matched to a gene: 10. The CDR3 is made up of 16 amino acids. DNA for the CDR3: TGTGCCATCAGTGCCCTCCCGGGACAGGGAGGCGGGGAGCTGTTTTTT. It is translated as CAISALPGQGGGELFF.